This is a list of T cell receptor beta chains from one sample in a study of T-cell reconstitution after alpha-beta-depleted transplantation in children. Each CDR3 protein gets one entry after TCRdb re-called the PCR reads with MiXCR. Of about a million distinct CDR3 sequences listed, about 29% were seen once; the top ten hold over 25%. The sequences come from PBMCs, mostly from graft donor cells, collected 360 days after TCRalphabeta/CD19-depleted stem cell transplant. The receptors originated from a boy under three years old who had a stem cell transplant for SCID, so the T cells may come from the graft donor. Each CDR3 is given with its conserved first and last residue. The D gene is left open where the match is weak. A row's size may be missing; if present it is once, few, many or a size class.

V	J	D	size	DNA	CDR3
TRBV5-8	TRBJ2-5	.	.	TGTGCCAGCAGCTTGGCGCGGGGTATGACGACGGAGACCCAGTACTTC	CASSLARGMTTETQYF
TRBV7-9	TRBJ2-1	.	.	TGTGCCAGCAGCTTAAACACCTACAATGAGCAGTTCTTC	CASSLNTYNEQFF
TRBV24-1	TRBJ2-2	.	.	TGTGCCACCAGTGATTCCAGACTCCAGACCGGGGAGCTGTTTTTT	CATSDSRLQTGELFF
TRBV7-8	TRBJ2-3	.	few	TGTGCCAGCAGCCCGCCCGGACGATTCACAGATACGCAGTATTTT	CASSPPGRFTDTQYF
TRBV18	TRBJ2-1	TRBD2	.	TGTGCCAGCTCACGATTGGGAGGGTACAATGAGCAGTTCTTC	CASSRLGGYNEQFF
TRBV13	TRBJ2-5	.	few	TGTGCCAGCAGCGACGGGCAAGAGACCCAGTACTTC	CASSDGQETQYF
TRBV3-1	TRBJ2-1	.	few	TGTGCCAGCACCCGCGAAGTCGGGTTTGGCGAGCAGTTCTTC	CASTREVGFGEQFF
TRBV3-1	TRBJ2-1	TRBD2	.	TGTGCCAGCAGCCCTGGGGGGGGGAACGGCTACAATGAGCAGTTCTTC	CASSPGGGNGYNEQFF
TRBV4-2	TRBJ2-3	.	.	TGTGCCAGCAGCCAGGGGACATTCACAGATACGCAGTATTTT	CASSQGTFTDTQYF
TRBV7-8	TRBJ2-6	.	.	TGTGCCAGCAGCTTAGAGACACCTGGGGCCAACGTCCTGACTTTC	CASSLETPGANVLTF
TRBV6-2/TRBV6-3	TRBJ2-7	.	few	TGTGCCAGCACCCGGGCGGGGAAACTCTACGAGCAGTACTTC	CASTRAGKLYEQYF
TRBV6-1	TRBJ2-1	TRBD2	.	TGTGCCAGCGCTCCGGGACTACAATACAATGAGCAGTTCTTC	CASAPGLQYNEQFF
TRBV5-6	TRBJ2-3	.	.	TGTGCCAGCAGCTTCGAGGGGAGTAGCACAGATACGCAGTATTTT	CASSFEGSSTDTQYF
TRBV20-1	TRBJ2-3	TRBD2	.	TGCAGTGCTACGTCCCGCGGGGGGGCCACAGATACGCAGTATTTT	CSATSRGGATDTQYF
TRBV20-1	TRBJ2-1	.	few	TGCAGTGCTGCCATGGGGGATGAGCAGTTCTTC	CSAAMGDEQFF
TRBV7-3	TRBJ2-1	TRBD2	few	TGTGCCAGCAGCTTAAAGGCCAGACTAGCGGGGCGCAATGAGCAGTTCTTC	CASSLKARLAGRNEQFF
TRBV7-3	TRBJ2-7	.	.	TGTGCCAGCAGCTTAGGAGGGGCGCCCCCCTACGAGCAGTACTTC	CASSLGGAPPYEQYF
TRBV28	TRBJ2-1	.	.	TGTGCCAGCAGTACCCTAGGGCATGAGCAGTTCTTC	CASSTLGHEQFF
TRBV5-1	TRBJ2-7	TRBD1	.	TGCGCCAGCAGCTCCAAGGCCGGGACAGGGACGACCACGCCCTACGAGCAGTACTTC	CASSSKAGTGTTTPYEQYF
TRBV9	TRBJ2-3	.	.	TGTGCCAGCAGCTTAGAAGTGGGGGGAGATACGCAGTATTTT	CASSLEVGGDTQYF
TRBV12-3/TRBV12-4	TRBJ2-6	.	.	TGTGCCAGCAGTGAGGGGGACAACTCTGGGGCCAACGTCCTGACTTTC	CASSEGDNSGANVLTF
TRBV20-1	TRBJ2-5	.	few	TGCAGTGCTAGAGACGACCCGGATGAGGAGACCCAGTACTTC	CSARDDPDEETQYF
TRBV5-1	TRBJ2-5	.	.	TGCGCCAGCAGCTTGGCCGGGGACCCATCCACACAAGAGACCCAGTACTTC	CASSLAGDPSTQETQYF
TRBV12-3/TRBV12-4	TRBJ2-1	TRBD2	few	TGTGCCAGCAGTTTACCCGGACTAGCAACCTACAATGAGCAGTTCTTC	CASSLPGLATYNEQFF
TRBV20-1	TRBJ2-7	.	.	TGCAGTGCTCCCAGGGGGGTCGAGCAGTACTTC	CSAPRGVEQYF
TRBV27	TRBJ2-7	.	.	TGTGCCAGCAGTCGCCCGGGACTGGACTACGAGCAGTACTTC	CASSRPGLDYEQYF
TRBV13	TRBJ2-1	.	few	TGTGCCAGCAGCCGACAGTCCCCAATCCCCAATGAGCAGTTCTTC	CASSRQSPIPNEQFF
TRBV5-1	TRBJ2-2	.	few	TGCGCCAGCAGCTTGGGTATTGGTGCGGCGGTCCTCGCGAACACCGGGGAGCTGTTTTTT	CASSLGIGAAVLANTGELFF
TRBV9	TRBJ1-1	TRBD1	.	TGTGCCAGCAGCGAGCGGACAGGGGTTAACACTGAAGCTTTCTTT	CASSERTGVNTEAFF
TRBV20-1	TRBJ2-3	.	.	TGCAGTGGCACGGACTCAGGGGTCAGCACAGATACGCAGTATTTT	CSGTDSGVSTDTQYF
TRBV15	TRBJ2-7	TRBD1	.	TGTGCCACCAGCAGAGATCGAGACAGGGGGGCCTACGAGCAGTACTTC	CATSRDRDRGAYEQYF
TRBV9	TRBJ2-7	.	.	TGTGCCAGCAGCCCTAGGACGACCCGCTACGAGCAGTACTTC	CASSPRTTRYEQYF
TRBV18	TRBJ1-5	.	few	TGTGCCAGCTCACCCTCACGGAATCAGCCCCAGCATTTT	CASSPSRNQPQHF
TRBV11-2	TRBJ2-1	.	.	TGTGCCAGCAGACCTCGGCTAGGTGTCTCCTACAATGAGCAGTTCTTC	CASRPRLGVSYNEQFF
TRBV9	TRBJ2-1	.	.	TGTGCCAGCAGCCCTAGGGAACCCCGCGGTTACAATGAGCAGTTCTTC	CASSPREPRGYNEQFF
TRBV4-1	TRBJ2-3	.	few	TGCGCCAGCAGCCAAGAACCTCTCGTTCGTCGAGACAGAGAATCCACAGATACGCAGTATTTT	CASSQEPLVRRDRESTDTQYF
TRBV7-6	TRBJ2-1	.	once	TGTGCCAGCAGCTTTGAGACGGGAAATGAGCAGTTCTTC	CASSFETGNEQFF
TRBV7-9	TRBJ2-5	.	.	TGTGCCAGCAGCGAATGGGGGGCGGAGGAGACCCAGTACTTC	CASSEWGAEETQYF
TRBV10-3	TRBJ1-1	TRBD1	few	TGTGCCATCAGTGAGTCGTTGACAGGGGGCTTGGCTGAAGCTTTCTTT	CAISESLTGGLAEAFF
TRBV12-5	TRBJ1-1	.	.	TGTGCTAGTGGTTTGGTATCTGCGGGACACTGGAACACTGAAGCTTTCTTT	CASGLVSAGHWNTEAFF
TRBV5-1	TRBJ2-5	TRBD2	few	TGCGCCAGCAGCTGGGGACTAATCCAAGAGACCCAGTACTTC	CASSWGLIQETQYF